Below are 13 T cell receptor beta chains sequenced from a single sample in a study of OX40 agonist ivuxolimab in advanced cancers. Repertoires were generated with immunoSEQ multiplex PCR, while TCRdb's copy carries only in-frame clones and drops some. This table has about 63,000 clones, approximately 89% appearing once. The specimen was CD4+ or CD8+ T cells sorted from blood, collected in a trial of the OX40 agonist ivuxolimab. These receptors were taken from an adult with an advanced solid tumor such as melanoma, head and neck, liver or kidney cancer.

The chain uses TRBV9 and TRBJ2-5; unclear D gene. Germline values: CDR1 SGDLS, CDR2 YYNGEE. Trimming took 3 bases from V and 1 from J, leaving 19 bases between them. The CDR3 has 17 amino acids. The CDR3 sequence is CASSGVPSQVFQETQYF. The CDR3 DNA reads as TGTGCCAGCAGCGGAGTTCCCAGTCAGGTCTTCCAAGAGACCCAGTACTTC. Combining the CDR3 with reference TRBV9 and TRBJ2-5 gives the whole variable domain DSGVTQTPKHLITATGQRVTLRCSPRSGDLSVYWYQQSLDQGLQFLIQYYNGEERAKGNILERFSAQQFPDLHSELNLSSLELGDSALYFCASSGVPSQVFQETQYFGPGTRLLVL.

The chain joins TRBV7-3 to TRBJ2-3; D is ambiguous. Germline lookup yields CDR1 SGHTA and CDR2 FQGTGA. The V end lost 2 bases, the J end lost 5 bases, and 8 bases lay between the germline ends. This CDR3 region has 13 residues. The CDR3: CASSLRSLDTQYF. DNA for the CDR3: TGTGCCAGCAGCTTACGGTCGTTAGATACGCAGTATTTT.

For the CDR3, the DNA is TGTGCCAGCAGCCCGGGACTAGCGGGAGGGATCGAGCAGTACTTC. Its translation: CASSPGLAGGIEQYF. The chain joins TRBV9 to TRBJ2-7, with 16 nucleotides matching TRBD2. After removal of 4 bases from V and 6 bases from J, the junction contained 4 bases not matched to a gene. The CDR3 sequence is 15 residues long. Germline-derived CDR1 and CDR2 are SGDLS and YYNGEE. Supplemented by reference TRBV9 and TRBJ2-7, the full variable domain reads DSGVTQTPKHLITATGQRVTLRCSPRSGDLSVYWYQQSLDQGLQFLIQYYNGEERAKGNILERFSAQQFPDLHSELNLSSLELGDSALYFCASSPGLAGGIEQYFGPGTRLTVT.

This clone was observed a few times. The chain combines TRBV27 with TRBJ2-7, with 7 bases lining up with TRBD2. The V gene end was trimmed by 5 bases and the J gene end by 2 bases; junction bases not matched to a gene: 3. Per germline, CDR1 MNHEY and CDR2 SMNVEV (reference sequence). This CDR3 has 13 amino acids. CDR3: CASSPGLTYEQYF. The CDR3 DNA is TGTGCCAGCAGTCCGGGACTAACCTACGAGCAGTACTTC.

The chain combines TRBV5-4 with TRBJ2-1; D might be TRBD2 (7 bases). The CDR3 spans 18 residues. V lost 3 bases and J lost 2, with 21 bases in between. CDR1 is SGHNT, CDR2 YYREEE, per germline (reference sequence). DNA for the CDR3: TGTGCCAGCAGCTCGCCCCGCGTTGGAGGGGGGGCCTACAATGAGCAGTTCTTC. Translating gives CASSSPRVGGGAYNEQFF.

This rearrangement joins TRBV4-1 to TRBJ2-7; D is tentatively TRBD1 or TRBD2 (5 bases each). Germline loops: CDR1 MGHRA, CDR2 YSYEKL. CDR3 length equals 14 residues. V was clipped by 1 base and J by 4 bases, with 11 bases between them. CDR3 loop: CASSQAGTEYEQYF. CDR3 coding DNA: TGCGCCAGCAGCCAAGCTGGGACGGAATACGAGCAGTACTTC.

The CDR3 nucleotides are TGTGCCAGCAGCTTTGGTACTAGCGGGAGGCCCTACGAGCAGTACTTC. This sequence encodes CASSFGTSGRPYEQYF. This chain links TRBV7-9 with TRBJ2-7; 12 bases fit TRBD2. This CDR3 spans 16 amino acids. The V gene's germline CDR1 is SEHNR and CDR2 FQNEAQ (reference sequence). The ends lost 3 bases at V and 2 bases at J; junction bases unmatched: 5.

The V call is TRBV5-6, the J call TRBJ1-1; 10 bases align to TRBD1. This CDR3 region has 16 residues. The V and J ends lost 2 bases and 1 base, in that order; junction bases with no gene match: 5. The V gene's germline CDR1 is SGHDT and CDR2 YYEEEE. CDR3 loop: CASSFDRGQGNTEAFF. CDR3 in DNA: TGTGCCAGCAGCTTCGACAGGGGGCAGGGGAACACTGAAGCTTTCTTT.

The J gene is TRBJ1-1, the V gene TRBV11-2, with D unclear. The V end lost 6 bases, the J end lost 6 bases, and 8 bases lay between the germline ends. The CDR3 is 11 residues long. Germline V gene lookup returns CDR1 SGHAT and CDR2 FQNNGV. The CDR3 DNA is TGTGCCAGCAGAGCCGGGTCTGAAGCTTTCTTT. Its translation: CASRAGSEAFF.

J is TRBJ2-1 and V is TRBV19, with 8 bases aligning to TRBD2. Germline V lookup: CDR1 LNHDA, CDR2 SQIVND (reference sequence). With 3 bases clipped from V and 1 base from J, the junction kept 5 bases outside the gene matches. The CDR3 covers 16 residues. In DNA, the CDR3 is TGTGCCAGTAGTATCCTAAGCGGGAGTTCCTACAATGAGCAGTTCTTC. This codes for CASSILSGSSYNEQFF. Using reference TRBV19 and TRBJ2-1 for the parts outside the CDR3, the full variable domain is DGGITQSPKYLFRKEGQNVTLSCEQNLNHDAMYWYRQDPGQGLRLIYYSQIVNDFQKGDIAEGYSVSREKKESFPLTVTSAQKNPTAFYLCASSILSGSSYNEQFFGPGTRLTVL.

The chain recombines TRBV27 with TRBJ2-1; 7 bases line up with TRBD1. J was trimmed by 7 bases and V by 2 bases; bases with no gene match: 5. Germline CDR1 reads MNHEY; CDR2 reads SMNVEV (reference sequence). This CDR3 has 14 residues. In nucleotides, the CDR3 is TGTGCCAGCAGTTTACAGGGGGAGAATAATGAGCAGTTCTTC. This codes for CASSLQGENNEQFF.

The chain couples TRBV20-1 to TRBJ1-1; D not resolved. V dropped 4 bases and J dropped 7 bases, with 4 bases sitting between them. From germline, CDR1 is DFQATT and CDR2 SNEGSKA (reference sequence). The CDR3 sequence is 9 residues long. Here the CDR3 DNA reads TGCAGTGCTAACCTTGAAGCTTTCTTT. It encodes CSANLEAFF.

The chain has TRBV7-3 and TRBJ2-3; TRBD2 matches 7 bases. The CDR3 is made up of 14 amino acids. CDR1 and CDR2 from the germline V gene are SGHTA and FQGTGA. The junction had 5 bases not matched to a gene; V was cut back by 5 bases and J by 3 bases. DNA for the CDR3: TGTGCCAGCAGCCGGTACGGGGGGACAGATACGCAGTATTTT. Translation: CASSRYGGTDTQYF.